This record concerns one T cell receptor beta chain sequence. With 6 bases clipped from V and 4 bases from J, the junction kept 14 bases outside the gene matches. Germline V gives CDR1 LNHDA, CDR2 SQIVND (reference sequence). The CDR3 spans 17 residues. Some clones are missing from TCRdb's copy, which holds only in-frame ones; the method was immunoSEQ multiplex PCR. The sample holds about 180,000 clones; about 88% are singletons and the top ten take approximately 9%. This sample stems from a study of blood T cell repertoires in COVID-19. The chain employs TRBV19 and TRBJ1-1; TRBD1 agrees at 10 bases. This clonotype was sampled from a woman under 30 who had recovered from COVID-19. Sequencing was performed on PBMCs or T cells enriched from blood (not recorded which). The CDR3 DNA sequence: TGTGCCAGTAGCCCACAGAGGGACAGGGGAGGTAGCACTGAAGCTTTCTTT. Encoded protein: CASSPQRDRGGSTEAFF.